This T cell receptor (beta chain) emerged from a study of T cells in Graves' hyperthyroidism and ophthalmopathy. This CDR3 comprises 14 residues. With 6 bases clipped from V and 2 bases from J, the junction kept 4 bases outside the gene matches. This clonotype was detected many times. RNA transcripts were the template for amplifying TCR beta CDR3 regions. HTBI primers were the set used in a first-round RT-PCR of the TCR CDR3. Via MiXCR, TCRdb re-called the multiplex PCR reads, giving one row per CDR3 protein. Counted here are some 490,000 distinct CDR3 sequences, more than 15% occurring once; the ten biggest clones make up over 25%.

This clonotype was obtained from a woman aged 25 to 39 with Graves' ophthalmopathy. Specimen: blood. The chain uses TRBV12-3 or TRBV12-4 and TRBJ1-2; 9 bases match TRBD1. CDR3 region: CASSLTGGNYGYTF. Written as DNA, the CDR3 is TGTGCCAGCAGCTTGACAGGGGGGAACTATGGCTACACCTTC.